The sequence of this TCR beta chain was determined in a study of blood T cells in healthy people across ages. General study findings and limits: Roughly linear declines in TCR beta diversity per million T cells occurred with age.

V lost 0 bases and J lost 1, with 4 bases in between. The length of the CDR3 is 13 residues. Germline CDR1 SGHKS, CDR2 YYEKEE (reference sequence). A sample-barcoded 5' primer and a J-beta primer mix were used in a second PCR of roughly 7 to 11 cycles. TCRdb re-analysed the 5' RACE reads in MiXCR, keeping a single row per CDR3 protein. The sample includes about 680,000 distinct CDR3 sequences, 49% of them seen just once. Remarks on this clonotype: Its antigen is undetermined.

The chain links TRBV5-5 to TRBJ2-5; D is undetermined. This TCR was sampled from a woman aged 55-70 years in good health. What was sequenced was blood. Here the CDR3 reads CASSLVAQETQYF. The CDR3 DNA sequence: TGTGCCAGCAGCTTGGTGGCCCAAGAGACCCAGTACTTC.